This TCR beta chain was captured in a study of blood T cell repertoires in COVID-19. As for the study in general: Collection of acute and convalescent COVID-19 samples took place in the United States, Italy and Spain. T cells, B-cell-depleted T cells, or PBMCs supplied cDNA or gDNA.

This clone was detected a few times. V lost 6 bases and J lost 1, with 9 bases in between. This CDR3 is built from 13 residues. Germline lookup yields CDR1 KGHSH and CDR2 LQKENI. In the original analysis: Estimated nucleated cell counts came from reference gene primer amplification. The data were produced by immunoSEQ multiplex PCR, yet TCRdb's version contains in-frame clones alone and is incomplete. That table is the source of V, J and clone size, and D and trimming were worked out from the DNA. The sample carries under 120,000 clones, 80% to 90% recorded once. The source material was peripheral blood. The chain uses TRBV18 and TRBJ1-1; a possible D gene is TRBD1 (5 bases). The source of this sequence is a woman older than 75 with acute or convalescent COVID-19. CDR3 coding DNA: TGTGCCAGCTCGCTCAGGGAGAACACTGAAGCTTTCTTT. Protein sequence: CASSLRENTEAFF.